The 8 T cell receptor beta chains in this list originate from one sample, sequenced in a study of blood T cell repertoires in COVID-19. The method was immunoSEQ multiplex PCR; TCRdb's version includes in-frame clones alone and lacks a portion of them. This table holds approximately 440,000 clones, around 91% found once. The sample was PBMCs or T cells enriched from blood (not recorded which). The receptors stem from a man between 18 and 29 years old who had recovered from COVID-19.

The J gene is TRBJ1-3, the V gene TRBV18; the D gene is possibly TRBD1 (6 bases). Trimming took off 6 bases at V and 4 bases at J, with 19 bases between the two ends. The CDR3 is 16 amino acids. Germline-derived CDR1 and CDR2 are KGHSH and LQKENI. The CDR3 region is CASSPPGASQGNTIYF. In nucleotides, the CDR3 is TGTGCCAGCTCCCCTCCAGGGGCAAGTCAAGGAAACACCATATATTTT.

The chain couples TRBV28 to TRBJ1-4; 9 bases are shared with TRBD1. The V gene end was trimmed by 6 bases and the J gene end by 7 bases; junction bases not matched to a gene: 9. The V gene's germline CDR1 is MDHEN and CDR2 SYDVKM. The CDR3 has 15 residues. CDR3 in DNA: TGTGCCAGCAGCCATCCGGGACAGGGTAGTGAAAAACTGTTTTTT. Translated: CASSHPGQGSEKLFF.

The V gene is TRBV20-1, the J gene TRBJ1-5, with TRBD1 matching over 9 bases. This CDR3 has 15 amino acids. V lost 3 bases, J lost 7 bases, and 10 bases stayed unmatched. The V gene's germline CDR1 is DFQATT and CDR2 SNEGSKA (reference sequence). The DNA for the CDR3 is TGCAGTGCTAGTGTGGGACAGGGATTACGGCAGCCCCAGCATTTT. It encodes CSASVGQGLRQPQHF.

This CDR3 is CASSQRRGSGGYGYTF. Written as DNA, the CDR3 is TGTGCCAGCAGCCAAAGGCGGGGGTCTGGTGGCTATGGCTACACCTTC. The chain employs TRBV3-1 (or the pseudogene TRBV3-2) and TRBJ1-2; maybe TRBD1 (5 bases). There are 16 residues in the CDR3. CDR1 and CDR2 (germline): LGHDT, YNNKEL (reference sequence). V shed 2 bases and J shed 4 bases, with 17 bases lying between them.

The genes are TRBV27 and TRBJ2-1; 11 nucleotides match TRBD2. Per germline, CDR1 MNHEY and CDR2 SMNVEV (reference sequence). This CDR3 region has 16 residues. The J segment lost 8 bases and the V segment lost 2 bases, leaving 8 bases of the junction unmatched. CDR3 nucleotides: TGTGCCAGCAGTTTAGGGGTGGTAGCGGGAGGGCATGAGCAGTTCTTC. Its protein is CASSLGVVAGGHEQFF.

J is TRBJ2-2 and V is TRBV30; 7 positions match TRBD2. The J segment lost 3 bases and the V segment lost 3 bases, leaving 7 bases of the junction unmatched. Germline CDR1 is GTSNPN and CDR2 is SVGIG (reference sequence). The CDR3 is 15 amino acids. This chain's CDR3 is CAWRVGEGDTGELFF. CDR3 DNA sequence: TGTGCCTGGAGGGTAGGGGAGGGAGACACCGGGGAGCTGTTTTTT.

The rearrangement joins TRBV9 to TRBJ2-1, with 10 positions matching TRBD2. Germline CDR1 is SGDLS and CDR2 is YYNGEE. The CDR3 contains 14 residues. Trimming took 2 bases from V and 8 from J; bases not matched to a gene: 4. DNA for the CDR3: TGTGCCAGCAGCGTTAGCGGGAGGTTGGATGAGCAGTTCTTC. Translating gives CASSVSGRLDEQFF.

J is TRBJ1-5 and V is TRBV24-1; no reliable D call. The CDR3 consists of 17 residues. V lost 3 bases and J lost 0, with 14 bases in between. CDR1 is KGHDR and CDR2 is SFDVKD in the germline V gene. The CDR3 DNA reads TGTGCCACCAGTGATCCTAGGGCGGGGTTTAGCAATCAGCCCCAGCATTTT. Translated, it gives CATSDPRAGFSNQPQHF.